The 8 T cell receptor beta chains below come from one sample, sequenced in a study of sequential checkpoint blockade in melanoma. Some clones are missing from TCRdb's copy, which holds only in-frame ones; the method was immunoSEQ multiplex PCR. The sample shows about 10,000 clones, around 80% of them seen only once. The treatment was: randomized to nivolumab then ipilimumab (arm A) or the reverse (arm B). The starting material was CD8+ T cells sorted from blood (inferred from file names), obtained from a patient given nivolumab and ipilimumab in sequence. The receptors were sampled from a human donor with melanoma.

The chain links TRBV14 to TRBJ2-3; 10 bases agree with TRBD2. The J segment lost 0 bases and the V segment lost 5 bases, leaving 5 bases of the junction unmatched. Germline loops: CDR1 SGHDN, CDR2 FVKESK. The CDR3 loop spans 16 amino acids. CDR3 in DNA: TGTGCCAGCAGCACCCGGACTAGCGGAAGCACAGATACGCAGTATTTT. Translation: CASSTRTSGSTDTQYF.

This clone came up a few times. This chain links TRBV9 with TRBJ2-2; a possible D gene is TRBD2 (6 bases). This CDR3 contains 16 residues. Germline lookup yields CDR1 SGDLS and CDR2 YYNGEE. The ends were cut back, 0 bases at V and 4 bases at J, with 13 bases in the middle. CDR3 in amino acids: CASSVATGGVTGELFF. CDR3 nucleotide sequence: TGTGCCAGCAGCGTAGCTACTGGCGGGGTCACCGGGGAGCTGTTTTTT.

With regard to this clone: The same CDR3 is also encoded by other DNA sequences in this sample. The chain recombines TRBV2 with TRBJ1-5; perhaps TRBD1 as D (6 bases). The germline V gene encodes CDR1 SNHLY and CDR2 FYNNEI. V was shortened by 6 bases and J by 0 bases, with 9 bases between the two germline ends. The CDR3 sequence is 14 residues long. CDR3 residues: CASRDSYSNQPQHF. Here the CDR3 DNA reads TGTGCCAGCAGGGACAGCTATAGCAATCAGCCCCAGCATTTT.

This clone was detected only a few times. CDR3 loop: CASSLGTGSYEQYF. In DNA, the CDR3 is TGTGCCAGCAGCTTAGGAACAGGGTCCTACGAGCAGTACTTC. This chain uses TRBV7-2 with TRBJ2-7; a possible D gene is TRBD1 (6 bases). V dropped 1 base and J dropped 1 base, with 8 bases sitting between them. Germline CDR1 is SGHTA and CDR2 is FQGNSA. The CDR3 extends over 14 amino acids.

The V and J genes are TRBV25-1 and TRBJ1-2; D perhaps matches TRBD1 (6 bases). Trimming shortened V by 4 bases and J by 4 bases, and 13 bases separated the two germline ends. The CDR3 is 14 amino acids. Per the germline V gene, CDR1 is MGHDK and CDR2 is SYGVNS. CDR3 loop: CASSAQGPFYGYTF. The CDR3 DNA is TGTGCCAGCAGTGCACAGGGACCCTTCTATGGCTACACCTTC.

The chain carries TRBV30 and TRBJ2-5; the match to TRBD1 covers 8 bases. The DNA end is more similar to TRBJ2-7, so the J call may be wrong. This CDR3 comprises 14 residues. Germline CDR1 is GTSNPN and CDR2 is SVGIG (reference sequence). This chain's CDR3 is CAWSVGTGNDEQYF. In nucleotides, the CDR3 is TGTGCCTGGAGTGTCGGGACAGGTAACGACGAGCAGTACTTC.

The chain is built from TRBV4-3 and TRBJ2-6; D is possibly TRBD1 (5 bases). CDR3 length equals 18 residues. CDR1 is LGHNA, CDR2 YSLEER, per germline. The V end lost 0 bases, the J end lost 3 bases, and 15 bases lay between the germline ends. For the CDR3, the DNA is TGCGCCAGCAGCCAAGATGGGCAGGGTGGCTTTGGGGCCAACGTCCTGACTTTC. Translation gives CASSQDGQGGFGANVLTF.

The V call is TRBV7-9, the J call TRBJ1-5; 9 bases are shared with TRBD1. Per the germline V gene, CDR1 is SEHNR and CDR2 is FQNEAQ (reference sequence). Trimming removed 6 bases from V and 7 bases from J; junction bases left unmatched: 13. This CDR3 is built from 16 residues. CDR3: CASSSSGTGFGQPQHF. CDR3 sequence (DNA): TGTGCCAGCAGTTCCTCCGGGACAGGGTTTGGACAGCCCCAGCATTTT. The variable domain in full, with the rest retrieved from reference TRBV7-9 and TRBJ1-5, is DTGVSQNPRHKITKRGQNVTFRCDPISEHNRLYWYRQTLGQGPEFLTYFQNEAQLEKSRLLSDRFSAERPKGSFSTLEIQRTEQGDSAMYLCASSSSGTGFGQPQHFGDGTRLSIL.